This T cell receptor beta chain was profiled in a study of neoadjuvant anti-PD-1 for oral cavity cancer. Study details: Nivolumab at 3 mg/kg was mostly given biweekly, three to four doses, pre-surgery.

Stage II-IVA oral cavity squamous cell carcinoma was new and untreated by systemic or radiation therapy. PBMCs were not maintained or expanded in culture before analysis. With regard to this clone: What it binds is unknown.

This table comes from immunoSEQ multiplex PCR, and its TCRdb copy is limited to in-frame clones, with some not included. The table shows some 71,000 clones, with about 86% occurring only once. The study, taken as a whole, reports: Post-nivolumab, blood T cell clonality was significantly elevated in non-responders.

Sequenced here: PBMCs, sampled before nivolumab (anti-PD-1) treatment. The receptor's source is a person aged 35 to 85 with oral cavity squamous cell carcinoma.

Written as DNA, the CDR3 is TGTGCCAGCAGCTTACAAGGGAATAGCGAGACCCAGTACTTC. Translated: CASSLQGNSETQYF. The rearrangement joins TRBV11-2 to TRBJ2-5; D is unresolved. V shed 2 bases and J shed 5 bases, with 12 bases lying between them. The germline V gene encodes CDR1 SGHAT and CDR2 FQNNGV. There are 14 residues in the CDR3. The variable domain in full, completed from reference TRBV11-2 and TRBJ2-5, reads EAGVAQSPRYKIIEKRQSVAFWCNPISGHATLYWYQQILGQGPKLLIQFQNNGVVDDSQLPKDRFSAERLKGVDSTLKIQPAKLEDSAVYLCASSLQGNSETQYFGPGTRLLVL.